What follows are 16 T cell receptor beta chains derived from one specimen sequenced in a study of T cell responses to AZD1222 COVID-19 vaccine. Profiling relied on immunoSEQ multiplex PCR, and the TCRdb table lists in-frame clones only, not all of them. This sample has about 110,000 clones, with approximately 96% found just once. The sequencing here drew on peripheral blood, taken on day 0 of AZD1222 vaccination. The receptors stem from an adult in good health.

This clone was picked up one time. The CDR3 DNA reads as TGTGCCAGCAGTACAGGAACTGAAGCTTTCTTT. The encoded protein is CASSTGTEAFF. V and J are TRBV27 and TRBJ1-1; TRBD1 might be the D (5 bases). Trimming cost V 5 bases and J 5 bases, with 6 bases left between them. The CDR3 extends over 11 amino acids. The V gene's germline CDR1 is MNHEY and CDR2 SMNVEV (reference sequence).

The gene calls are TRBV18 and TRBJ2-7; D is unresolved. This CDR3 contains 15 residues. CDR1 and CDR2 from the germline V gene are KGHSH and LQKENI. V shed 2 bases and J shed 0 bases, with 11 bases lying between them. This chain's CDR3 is CASSPSLGSSYEQYF. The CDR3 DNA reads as TGTGCCAGCTCACCATCGCTAGGGTCCTCCTACGAGCAGTACTTC. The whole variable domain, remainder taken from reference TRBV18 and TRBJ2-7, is NAGVMQNPRHLVRRRGQEARLRCSPMKGHSHVYWYRQLPEEGLKFMVYLQKENIIDESGMPKERFSAEFPKEGPSILRIQQVVRGDSAAYFCASSPSLGSSYEQYFGPGTRLTVT.

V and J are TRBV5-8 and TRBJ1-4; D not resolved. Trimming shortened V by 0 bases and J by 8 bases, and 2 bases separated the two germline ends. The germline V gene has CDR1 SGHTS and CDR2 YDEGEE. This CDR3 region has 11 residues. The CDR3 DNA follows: TGTGCCAGCAGCTTGGGAGAAAAACTGTTTTTT. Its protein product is CASSLGEKLFF.

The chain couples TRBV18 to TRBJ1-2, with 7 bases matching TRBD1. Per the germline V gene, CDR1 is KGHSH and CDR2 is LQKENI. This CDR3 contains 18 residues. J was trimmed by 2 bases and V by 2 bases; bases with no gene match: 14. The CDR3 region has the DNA TGTGCCAGCTCACCAAACCCCCCCTCCAGGGGGAGGAACTATGGCTACACCTTC. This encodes CASSPNPPSRGRNYGYTF.

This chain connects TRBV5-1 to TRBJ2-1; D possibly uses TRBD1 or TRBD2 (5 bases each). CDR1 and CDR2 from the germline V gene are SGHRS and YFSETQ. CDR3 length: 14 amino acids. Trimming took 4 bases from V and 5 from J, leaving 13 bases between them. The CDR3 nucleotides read TGCGCCAGCAGCGAGCCGGGACGCCACAATGAGCAGTTCTTC. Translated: CASSEPGRHNEQFF.

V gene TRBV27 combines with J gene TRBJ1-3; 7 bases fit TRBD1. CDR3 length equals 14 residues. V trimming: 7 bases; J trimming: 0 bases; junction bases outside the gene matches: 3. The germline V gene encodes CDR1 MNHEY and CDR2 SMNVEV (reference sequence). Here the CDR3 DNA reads TGTGCCAGCAAGACAGGGCACTCTGGAAACACCATATATTTT. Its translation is CASKTGHSGNTIYF.

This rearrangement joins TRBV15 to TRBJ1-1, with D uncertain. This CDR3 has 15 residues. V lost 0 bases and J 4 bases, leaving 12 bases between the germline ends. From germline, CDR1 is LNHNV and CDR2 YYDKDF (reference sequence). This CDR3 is CATSRDLGIGTEAFF. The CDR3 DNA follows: TGTGCCACCAGCAGAGATCTGGGTATTGGCACTGAAGCTTTCTTT.

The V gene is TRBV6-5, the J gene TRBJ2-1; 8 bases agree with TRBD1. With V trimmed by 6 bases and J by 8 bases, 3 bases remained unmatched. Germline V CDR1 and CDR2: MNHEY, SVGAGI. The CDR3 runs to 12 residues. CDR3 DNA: TGTGCCAGCAGAGACAGGGGCTATGAGCAGTTCTTC. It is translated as CASRDRGYEQFF.

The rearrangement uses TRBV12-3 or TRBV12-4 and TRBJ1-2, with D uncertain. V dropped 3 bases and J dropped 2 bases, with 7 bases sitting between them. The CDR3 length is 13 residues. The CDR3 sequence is CASSLVRNYGYTF. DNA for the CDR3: TGTGCCAGCAGTTTGGTCAGGAACTATGGCTACACCTTC.

The CDR3 DNA sequence: TGTGCCAGCTCACCAGAGGTACAGGCCCCTTATGGCTACACCTTC. It yields the protein CASSPEVQAPYGYTF. The V call is TRBV18, the J call TRBJ1-2; D perhaps matches TRBD1 (5 bases). This CDR3 has 15 amino acids. V lost 2 bases to trimming and J lost 5 bases, with 15 bases between them. CDR1 is KGHSH and CDR2 is LQKENI in the germline V gene.

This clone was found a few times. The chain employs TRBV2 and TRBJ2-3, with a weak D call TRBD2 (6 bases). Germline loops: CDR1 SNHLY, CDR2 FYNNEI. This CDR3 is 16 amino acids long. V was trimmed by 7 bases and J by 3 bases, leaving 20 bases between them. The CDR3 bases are TGTGCCAGCATGTTACGGGCGGGGTCGAGGACAGATACGCAGTATTTT. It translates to CASMLRAGSRTDTQYF.

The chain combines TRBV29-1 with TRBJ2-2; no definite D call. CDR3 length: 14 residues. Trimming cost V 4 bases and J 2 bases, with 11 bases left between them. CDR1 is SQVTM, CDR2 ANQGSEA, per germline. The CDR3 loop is CSVVEPTNTGELFF. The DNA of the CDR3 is TGCAGCGTTGTGGAGCCAACCAACACCGGGGAGCTGTTTTTT.

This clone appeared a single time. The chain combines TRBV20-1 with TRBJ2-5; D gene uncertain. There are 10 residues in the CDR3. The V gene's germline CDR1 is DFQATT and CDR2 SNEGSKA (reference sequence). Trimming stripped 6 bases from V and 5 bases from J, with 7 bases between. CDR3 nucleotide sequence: TGCAGTGCCAAGTGGGAGACCCAGTACTTC. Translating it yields CSAKWETQYF.

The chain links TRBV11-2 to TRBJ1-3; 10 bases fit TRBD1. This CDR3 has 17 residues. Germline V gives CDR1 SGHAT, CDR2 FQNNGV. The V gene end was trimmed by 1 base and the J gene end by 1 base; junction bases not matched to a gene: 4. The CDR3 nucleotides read TGTGCCAGCAGCTTAGTTTGGGACAGGGGATCTGGAAACACCATATATTTT. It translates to CASSLVWDRGSGNTIYF. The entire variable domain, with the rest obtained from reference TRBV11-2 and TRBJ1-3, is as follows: EAGVAQSPRYKIIEKRQSVAFWCNPISGHATLYWYQQILGQGPKLLIQFQNNGVVDDSQLPKDRFSAERLKGVDSTLKIQPAKLEDSAVYLCASSLVWDRGSGNTIYFGEGSWLTVV.

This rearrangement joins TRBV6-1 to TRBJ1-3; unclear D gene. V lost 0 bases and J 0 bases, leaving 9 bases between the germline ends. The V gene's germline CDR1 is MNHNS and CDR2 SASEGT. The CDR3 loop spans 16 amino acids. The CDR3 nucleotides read TGTGCCAGCAGTGAAGCATGGCATACCTCTGGAAACACCATATATTTT. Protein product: CASSEAWHTSGNTIYF.

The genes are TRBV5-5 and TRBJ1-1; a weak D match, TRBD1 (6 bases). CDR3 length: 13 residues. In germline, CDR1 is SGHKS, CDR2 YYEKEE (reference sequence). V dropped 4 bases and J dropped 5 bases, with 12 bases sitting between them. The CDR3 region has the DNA TGTGCCAGCAGCGGGGCCCAGGGGACTGAAGCTTTCTTT. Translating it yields CASSGAQGTEAFF.